The next 25 T cell receptor beta chains were all read from a single sample in a study of cytotoxic CD8 clonotypes in ibrutinib-treated CLL. This table comes from immunoSEQ multiplex PCR, and its TCRdb copy is limited to in-frame clones, with some not included. The data contain more than 200,000 clones, just over 70% of them singletons. Sequenced here: PBMCs, sampled after 12 months of ibrutinib treatment. The receptors here all came from a human donor with chronic lymphocytic leukemia.

The chain joins TRBV6-4 to TRBJ2-3; D remains ambiguous. V was shortened by 5 bases and J by 0 bases, with 9 bases between the two germline ends. There are 14 residues in the CDR3. The germline gives CDR1 MRHNA, CDR2 SNTAGT. DNA of the CDR3: TGTGCCAGCAGTCCGGGTTATAGCACAGATACGCAGTATTTT. Amino acids: CASSPGYSTDTQYF.

V gene TRBV30 combines with J gene TRBJ1-5; TRBD1 matches at 12 bases. Losses at the gene ends were 0 bases for V and 1 base for J; bases not matched to a gene: 7. The CDR3 contains 18 residues. CDR1 is GTSNPN, CDR2 SVGIG, per germline (reference sequence). CDR3 nucleotides: TGTGCCTGGAGTGTCCGGGACAGGGGGCGTCGGAGCAATCAGCCCCAGCATTTT. Translation: CAWSVRDRGRRSNQPQHF. Full variable domain (remainder filled in from reference TRBV30 and TRBJ1-5): SQTIHQWPATLVQPVGSPLSLECTVEGTSNPNLYWYRQAAGRGLQLLFYSVGIGQISSEVPQNLSASRPQDRQFILSSKKLLLSDSGFYLCAWSVRDRGRRSNQPQHFGDGTRLSIL.

The gene calls are TRBV7-2 and TRBJ1-1; no firm D call. The CDR3 runs to 12 residues. Germline V lookup: CDR1 SGHTA, CDR2 FQGNSA. Trimming removed 3 bases at V and 7 bases at J, with 9 bases between. The CDR3 coding sequence is TGTGCCAGCAGCTTCGGGTGGGTTGAAGCTTTCTTT. Translation gives CASSFGWVEAFF. The complete variable domain, with remaining parts taken from reference TRBV7-2 and TRBJ1-1, reads GAGVSQSPSNKVTEKGKDVELRCDPISGHTALYWYRQSLGQGLEFLIYFQGNSAPDKSGLPSDRFSAERTGGSVSTLTIQRTQQEDSAVYLCASSFGWVEAFFGQGTRLTVV.

The J gene is TRBJ2-2, the V gene TRBV19; perhaps TRBD1 as D (6 bases). Germline V lookup: CDR1 LNHDA, CDR2 SQIVND (reference sequence). Trimming pared 4 bases from V and 9 bases from J, leaving 18 bases between. This CDR3 has 15 residues. CDR3 sequence: CASSKPGALGRELFF. In nucleotides, the CDR3 is TGTGCCAGTAGTAAGCCAGGGGCCCTTGGCCGGGAGCTGTTTTTT.

Ten or more counts support this clone. V and J are TRBV30 and TRBJ1-1, with D possibly TRBD1 on 5 matching bases. Trimming removed 2 bases at V and 1 base at J, with 11 bases between. The CDR3 sequence is 14 residues long. The germline V gene has CDR1 GTSNPN and CDR2 SVGIG (reference sequence). The CDR3 DNA sequence: TGTGCCTGGAGTCCTGGACACCCGAACACTGAAGCTTTCTTT. It translates to CAWSPGHPNTEAFF.

This chain links TRBV4-2 with TRBJ1-5; a possible D gene is TRBD1 (6 bases). This CDR3 has 18 amino acids. V was clipped by 0 bases and J by 7 bases, with 22 bases between them. In germline, CDR1 is LGHNA, CDR2 YNFKEQ. The CDR3 sequence is CASSQDGPGAGGLQPQHF. The CDR3 DNA follows: TGTGCCAGCAGCCAAGACGGTCCAGGGGCCGGTGGTTTGCAGCCCCAGCATTTT.

This chain connects TRBV11-1 to TRBJ2-7, with D possibly TRBD2 on 5 matching bases. Per the germline V gene, CDR1 is SGHAT and CDR2 is FQDESV (reference sequence). The V gene lost 0 bases and the J gene lost 2 bases, with 5 bases spanning the gap. This CDR3 has 13 residues. CDR3 DNA: TGTGCCAGCAGCTTAGCGAGGGCCTACGAGCAGTACTTC. It codes for CASSLARAYEQYF.

The rearrangement links TRBV19 to TRBJ2-2; the match to TRBD1 covers 7 bases. CDR1 and CDR2 (germline): LNHDA, SQIVND (reference sequence). With 7 bases clipped from V and 3 bases from J, the junction kept 8 bases outside the gene matches. This CDR3 contains 15 residues. This CDR3 reads CASKRQGADTGELFF. CDR3 DNA: TGTGCCAGTAAACGACAGGGTGCGGACACCGGGGAGCTGTTTTTT. Full variable domain (remainder filled in from reference TRBV19 and TRBJ2-2): DGGITQSPKYLFRKEGQNVTLSCEQNLNHDAMYWYRQDPGQGLRLIYYSQIVNDFQKGDIAEGYSVSREKKESFPLTVTSAQKNPTAFYLCASKRQGADTGELFFGEGSRLTVL.

The chain combines TRBV9 with TRBJ2-7, with D possibly being TRBD2 (6 bases). V was cut by 3 bases and J by 0 bases, with 13 bases left in between. The CDR3 runs 15 residues. CDR1 is SGDLS, CDR2 YYNGEE, per germline. This CDR3 is CASSEGLLSSYEQYF. The DNA of the CDR3 is TGTGCCAGCAGCGAGGGACTGTTAAGCTCCTACGAGCAGTACTTC.

This clone has more than one count but fewer than ten. This chain links TRBV6-5 with TRBJ2-7, with D possibly TRBD2 on 6 matching bases. Germline loops: CDR1 MNHEY, CDR2 SVGAGI. Trimming took 3 bases from V and 7 from J, leaving 22 bases between them. CDR3 length: 16 amino acids. CDR3 DNA sequence: TGTGCCAGCAGTTATAGCGGCGCGGCATTGACGGGAGAGCAGTACTTC. It is translated as CASSYSGAALTGEQYF.

V gene TRBV11-2 combines with J gene TRBJ2-2; unclear D gene. V gave up 5 bases and J gave up 5 bases, with 12 bases separating them. CDR3 size: 14 residues. Germline CDR1 and CDR2: SGHAT and FQNNGV. DNA for the CDR3: TGTGCCAGCAGCCCGCTCGTGCGGACCGGGGAGCTGTTTTTT. This gives the protein CASSPLVRTGELFF.

This clone has only a few counts. V usage is TRBV19 and J usage is TRBJ1-3; no firm D call. Trimming stripped 5 bases from V and 0 bases from J, with 8 bases between. The germline CDR1 and CDR2 sequences are LNHDA and SQIVND (reference sequence). The length of the CDR3 is 14 residues. The CDR3 DNA reads as TGTGCCAGTAGTGGAGGTAGCTCTGGAAACACCATATATTTT. It translates to CASSGGSSGNTIYF.

The chain is built from TRBV2 and TRBJ1-4, with 8 positions matching TRBD1. The CDR3 sequence is 15 residues long. The germline V gene has CDR1 SNHLY and CDR2 FYNNEI. V shed 4 bases, J shed 8 bases, and the junction held 9 bases outside the gene matches. CDR3 in DNA: TGTGCCAGCAGTGGACAGGGGTTGTTTCGGGAAAAACTGTTTTTT. It yields the protein CASSGQGLFREKLFF.

This clone has just a few counts. The V call is TRBV19, the J call TRBJ1-2, with no clear D. This CDR3 is built from 11 residues. Germline V gives CDR1 LNHDA, CDR2 SQIVND (reference sequence). The CDR3 loop is CATRQLYGYTF. CDR3 DNA: TGTGCTACCCGGCAGCTCTATGGCTACACCTTC.

The chain combines TRBV6-6 with TRBJ1-1, with 8 bases matching TRBD1. The CDR3 spans 13 residues. Germline V CDR1 and CDR2: MNHNY, SVGAGI (reference sequence). Germline trimming cut 7 bases from V and 6 bases from J; bases unmatched to any gene: 7. CDR3: CASNGQGQAEAFF. In DNA, the CDR3 is TGTGCCAGCAACGGACAGGGCCAGGCTGAAGCTTTCTTT.

The V gene is TRBV19, the J gene TRBJ1-1; D is unresolved. V was pared by 4 bases and J by 3 bases, with 9 bases between. Germline V gene data show CDR1 as LNHDA and CDR2 as SQIVND (reference sequence). The CDR3 runs to 13 residues. CDR3 DNA: TGTGCCAGTAGTACAGACGGCTACACTGAAGCTTTCTTT. This encodes CASSTDGYTEAFF.

The chain couples TRBV30 to TRBJ1-6; 8 positions agree with TRBD1. V lost 4 bases to trimming and J lost 8 bases; unmatched junction nucleotides: 4. The germline gives CDR1 GTSNPN, CDR2 SVGIG (reference sequence). This CDR3 has 13 amino acids. Here the CDR3 reads CAWTTGVHSPLHF. The DNA for the CDR3 is TGTGCCTGGACGACAGGGGTACATTCACCCCTCCACTTT.

This clone was recorded a few times. This chain connects TRBV30 to TRBJ2-7; 9 bases map to TRBD1. CDR1 and CDR2 (germline): GTSNPN, SVGIG (reference sequence). The ends lost 0 bases at V and 4 bases at J; junction bases unmatched: 4. The CDR3 has 14 residues. CDR3 bases: TGTGCCTGGAGTGTAGGGACAGGGAAATACGAGCAGTACTTC. Encoded protein: CAWSVGTGKYEQYF. Full variable domain (rest looked up from reference TRBV30 and TRBJ2-7): SQTIHQWPATLVQPVGSPLSLECTVEGTSNPNLYWYRQAAGRGLQLLFYSVGIGQISSEVPQNLSASRPQDRQFILSSKKLLLSDSGFYLCAWSVGTGKYEQYFGPGTRLTVT.

The chain is built from TRBV7-2 and TRBJ2-7; 15 bases fit TRBD2. With V trimmed by 1 base and J by 12 bases, 7 bases remained unmatched. Germline values: CDR1 SGHTA, CDR2 FQGNSA. The CDR3 contains 15 residues. The CDR3 bases are TGTGCCAGCAGCTTAGTGGGACTAGCGGGAGGTAGACGGTACTTC. Its protein is CASSLVGLAGGRRYF.

The V gene is TRBV5-4, the J gene TRBJ1-1; 7 bases map to TRBD1. Trimming took 4 bases from V and 1 from J; bases not matched to a gene: 7. The CDR3 consists of 15 residues. Germline-derived CDR1 and CDR2 are SGHNT and YYREEE (reference sequence). The CDR3 DNA reads as TGTGCCAGCAGCAAGGACAGGAGAGGGAACACTGAAGCTTTCTTT. Its translation is CASSKDRRGNTEAFF.

V usage is TRBV25-1 and J usage is TRBJ2-7; 11 positions match TRBD2. This CDR3 contains 14 residues. Looked up from germline, CDR1 is MGHDK and CDR2 is SYGVNS. The V and J ends lost 8 bases and 3 bases, in that order; junction bases with no gene match: 6. Written as DNA, the CDR3 is TGTGCCAGCCGTACTAGCGGGAGAATCTACGAGCAGTACTTC. This translates into CASRTSGRIYEQYF.

The gene calls are TRBV7-2 and TRBJ1-2; TRBD1 might be the D (5 bases). The CDR3 is 15 residues long. Germline V gene sequence: CDR1 SGHTA, CDR2 FQGNSA. V lost 5 bases and J lost 0, with 13 bases in between. CDR3 in DNA: TGTGCCAGCAGCCCCTCAGGGAATACTAACTATGGCTACACCTTC. It translates to CASSPSGNTNYGYTF.

V is TRBV23-1 and J is TRBJ2-5; no clear D. TRBV23-1 is designated an ORF whose function remains uncertain. CDR3 size: 15 residues. V lost 0 bases and J 5 bases, leaving 13 bases between the germline ends. The CDR3: CASSQSLPEPETQYF. The CDR3 region has the DNA TGCGCCAGCAGTCAATCACTCCCCGAACCTGAGACCCAGTACTTC.

The chain joins TRBV7-6 to TRBJ1-5, with D tentatively TRBD1 (5 bases). Germline V lookup: CDR1 SGHVS, CDR2 FNYEAQ. The germline V and J ends were trimmed by 1 base and 0 bases, with 10 bases remaining between them. The length of the CDR3 is 16 residues. CDR3 coding DNA: TGTGCCAGCAGCTTAGGGGGGGGAAATAGCAATCAGCCCCAGCATTTT. As protein: CASSLGGGNSNQPQHF.

This rearrangement joins TRBV5-1 to TRBJ1-2, with D possibly being TRBD1 (6 bases). The CDR3 loop spans 17 amino acids. V was shortened by 0 bases and J by 0 bases, with 15 bases between the two germline ends. Germline V gene sequence: CDR1 SGHRS, CDR2 YFSETQ. CDR3 protein: CASSLGAGARSNYGYTF. The CDR3 DNA reads TGCGCCAGCAGCTTGGGGGCAGGGGCGCGATCTAACTATGGCTACACCTTC.